This entry concerns a single TCR beta chain. Trimming pared 0 bases from V and 3 bases from J, leaving 9 bases between. This CDR3 has 16 amino acids. CDR1 and CDR2 (germline): LGHNA, YNFKEQ. The sample belongs to a study of T cells in tuberculosis. The data were produced by immunoSEQ multiplex PCR, yet TCRdb's version contains in-frame clones alone and is incomplete. The sample lists tens of thousands of clones; about 85% were seen once. As to time point: new active TB diagnosis, blood taken before or within 7 days of starting treatment. This receptor was taken from an adult with tuberculosis. The chain uses TRBV4-2 and TRBJ2-6; possibly TRBD1 for D (5 bases). Material: PBMCs, obtained at tuberculosis diagnosis. This chain's CDR3 is CASSQEGAGGANVLTF. Written as DNA, the CDR3 is TGTGCCAGCAGCCAAGAAGGGGCTGGTGGGGCCAACGTCCTGACTTTC.